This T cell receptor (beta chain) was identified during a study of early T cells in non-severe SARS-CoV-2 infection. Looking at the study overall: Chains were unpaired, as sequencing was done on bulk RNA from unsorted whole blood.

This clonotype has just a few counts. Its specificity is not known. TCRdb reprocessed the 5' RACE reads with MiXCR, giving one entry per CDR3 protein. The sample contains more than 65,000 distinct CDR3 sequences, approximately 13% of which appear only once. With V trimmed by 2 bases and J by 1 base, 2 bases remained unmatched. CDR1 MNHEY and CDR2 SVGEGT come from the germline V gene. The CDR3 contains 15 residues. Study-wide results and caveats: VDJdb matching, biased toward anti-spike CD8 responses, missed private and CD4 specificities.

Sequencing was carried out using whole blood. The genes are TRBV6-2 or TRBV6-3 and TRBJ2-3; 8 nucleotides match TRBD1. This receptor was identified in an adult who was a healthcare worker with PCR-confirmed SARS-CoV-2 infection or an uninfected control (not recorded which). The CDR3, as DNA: TGTGCCAGCAGTTACGGACAGGGAGGCACAGATACGCAGTATTTT. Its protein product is CASSYGQGGTDTQYF.